This TCR beta chain was profiled in a study of blood T cells in healthy people across ages. In the case of this clonotype: The antigen is undetermined.

With a J-beta primer mix and a sample-barcoded 5' primer, a second PCR ran about 6 to 11 cycles. TCRdb re-analysed the 5' RACE reads in MiXCR, keeping a single row per CDR3 protein. The sample includes 800,000 to 1,000,000 distinct CDR3 sequences, around 48% of them seen just once. The V gene end was trimmed by 2 bases and the J gene end by 4 bases; junction bases not matched to a gene: 12. The CDR3 runs to 18 residues. CDR1 MNHEY and CDR2 SVGEGT come from the germline V gene. The amount of total RNA extracted per sample was at least 6 micrograms. Study-level points and caveats: TCR beta diversity tracked closely with naive T cell percentage.

The source is a man younger than 40 in good health. Sequenced sample: blood. The gene calls are TRBV6-2 or TRBV6-3 and TRBJ2-3; 10 positions agree with TRBD2. CDR3 sequence: CASSYEAGGPFLADTQYF. CDR3 DNA: TGTGCCAGCAGTTACGAAGCGGGGGGGCCATTTCTCGCAGATACGCAGTATTTT.